The TCR beta chain under discussion was sequenced for a study of blood T cell repertoires in COVID-19. Study details: In each case, the material was cDNA or gDNA derived from T cells, B-cell-depleted T cells, or PBMCs.

Produced via immunoSEQ multiplex PCR; TCRdb's table is partial and in-frame only. The table includes about 130,000 clones, around 89% detected once. This TCR was sampled from a man aged 55 to 70 with COVID-19, enrolled during active disease. The material sequenced was peripheral blood.

CDR3 residues: CASSPSDQETQYF. In DNA, the CDR3 is TGTGCCAGCAGCCCCAGCGACCAAGAGACCCAGTACTTC. The gene calls are TRBV7-3 and TRBJ2-5; D ambiguous. CDR1 and CDR2 from the germline V gene are SGHTA and FQGTGA. The CDR3 contains 13 residues. Between the trimmed V and J ends, which lost 5 bases and 0 bases, there was a span of 7 bases.